One and the same sample provided the 13 T cell receptor beta chains below, sequenced in a study of blood T cell repertoires in COVID-19. Repertoires were generated with immunoSEQ multiplex PCR, while TCRdb's copy carries only in-frame clones and drops some. The top ten clones hold roughly 12% of a sample with under 250,000 clones, approximately 90% of them seen once. Sequences were obtained from peripheral blood. Receptor source: a man aged 50 or older with COVID-19, enrolled during active disease.

The V call is TRBV6-5, the J call TRBJ2-3; D is possibly TRBD2 (5 bases). The V end was cut by 7 bases, the J end by 6 bases, with 17 bases between. This CDR3 is built from 14 residues. Germline lookup yields CDR1 MNHEY and CDR2 SVGAGI. CDR3 amino acids: CASTRERGMDTQYF. The CDR3 DNA sequence: TGTGCCAGCACCCGGGAACGGGGTATGGATACGCAGTATTTT.

This clone was counted between two and nine times. The V and J genes are TRBV12-3 or TRBV12-4 and TRBJ2-1; TRBD1 might be the D (5 bases). V lost 6 bases and J 7 bases, leaving 7 bases between the germline ends. The CDR3 sequence is 11 residues long. This CDR3 is CASSRQNEQFF. The CDR3 coding sequence is TGTGCCAGCAGCAGACAGAATGAGCAGTTCTTC.

V gene TRBV7-8 combines with J gene TRBJ2-7, with 11 nucleotides matching TRBD2. J was trimmed by 1 base and V by 0 bases; bases with no gene match: 5. Germline CDR1 is SGHVS and CDR2 is FQNEAQ. This CDR3 has 17 residues. The DNA of the CDR3 is TGTGCCAGCAGCTTAGCTAGCGGGGGGGCCTATTCCTACGAGCAGTACTTC. Residues: CASSLASGGAYSYEQYF.

J is TRBJ2-7 and V is TRBV9; the D gene is possibly TRBD2 (5 bases). There are 15 residues in the CDR3. CDR1 is SGDLS and CDR2 is YYNGEE in the germline V gene. V was cut by 0 bases and J by 0 bases, with 10 bases left in between. The CDR3 coding sequence is TGTGCCAGCAGCGTAGTTCCGGGGAGCTCCTACGAGCAGTACTTC. Residues: CASSVVPGSSYEQYF.

The gene calls are TRBV11-1 and TRBJ2-2; D is possibly TRBD2 (6 bases). The CDR3 has 14 residues. The germline CDR1 and CDR2 sequences are SGHAT and FQDESV (reference sequence). V was clipped by 7 bases and J by 1 base, with 10 bases between them. In DNA, the CDR3 is TGTGCCAGCACCCGGGGAGGGAACACCGGGGAGCTGTTTTTT. It is translated as CASTRGGNTGELFF.

The V gene is TRBV7-3, the J gene TRBJ1-2; weak D call: TRBD1 (6 bases). V was shortened by 5 bases and J by 3 bases, with 10 bases between the two germline ends. The V gene's germline CDR1 is SGHTA and CDR2 FQGTGA. This CDR3 spans 13 amino acids. CDR3 region: CASSAGGDYGYTF. CDR3 bases: TGTGCCAGCAGCGCTGGGGGCGACTATGGCTACACCTTC.

The CDR3 nucleotides read TGTGCCAGTAGTGTAGCGGGAGGGCCTACGCAGTATTTT. Residues: CASSVAGGPTQYF. The J gene is TRBJ2-3, the V gene TRBV19; 11 positions agree with TRBD2. CDR1 LNHDA and CDR2 SQIVND come from the germline V gene (reference sequence). The CDR3 is 13 amino acids. The junction had 3 bases not matched to a gene; V was cut back by 5 bases and J by 8 bases.

This sequence joins TRBV19 and TRBJ1-4, with D perhaps matching TRBD1 (6 bases). CDR3 length equals 15 residues. Trimming cost V 7 bases and J 8 bases, with 20 bases left between them. From germline, CDR1 is LNHDA and CDR2 SQIVND (reference sequence). This CDR3 is CASMGHLPPPEKLFF. In DNA form, the CDR3 reads TGTGCCAGTATGGGACATCTGCCGCCTCCGGAAAAACTGTTTTTT.

About this clone: Other DNA sequences in this specimen translate into the identical CDR3. The genes are TRBV3-1 (or the pseudogene TRBV3-2) and TRBJ2-7, with D perhaps matching TRBD2 (5 bases). The CDR3 consists of 14 residues. Germline loops: CDR1 LGHDT, CDR2 YNNKEL (reference sequence). The V gene lost 1 base and the J gene lost 4 bases, with 11 bases spanning the gap. The CDR3: CASSQGGSGYEQYF. In nucleotides, the CDR3 is TGTGCCAGCAGCCAAGGTGGGAGTGGATACGAGCAGTACTTC.

The rearrangement uses TRBV12-3 or TRBV12-4 and TRBJ2-1; weak D call: TRBD1 (7 bases). Trimming left V 2 bases short and J 9 bases short, with 11 bases between. The CDR3 runs to 13 residues. Here the CDR3 DNA reads TGTGCCAGCAGTTTACGCCAGGGGGGTGAGCAGTTCTTC. It encodes CASSLRQGGEQFF.

The chain links TRBV5-1 to TRBJ2-3; 12 bases fit TRBD2. The CDR3 contains 18 residues. The ends lost 3 bases at V and 2 bases at J; junction bases unmatched: 10. Germline V gene sequence: CDR1 SGHRS, CDR2 YFSETQ. In DNA, the CDR3 is TGCGCCAGCAGCTACGGACTAGCGGGGCTGGGACACACAGATACGCAGTATTTT. As protein: CASSYGLAGLGHTDTQYF.

V is TRBV28 and J is TRBJ1-1, with TRBD1 matching 7 bases. There are 15 residues in the CDR3. Unmatched junction bases numbered 12, after V lost 7 bases and J lost 4 bases. Looked up from germline, CDR1 is MDHEN and CDR2 is SYDVKM. CDR3 coding DNA: TGTGCCAGCAAGGGGGCCGGGGGTACGATCACTGAAGCTTTCTTT. Encoded protein: CASKGAGGTITEAFF.

The rearrangement uses TRBV30 and TRBJ1-5; D might be TRBD1 (6 bases). The V end lost 0 bases, the J end lost 3 bases, and 12 bases lay between the germline ends. The CDR3 totals 15 residues. Germline CDR1 reads GTSNPN; CDR2 reads SVGIG (reference sequence). CDR3 nucleotides: TGTGCCTGGAGTGTACAGGGCAGGGTCAATCAGCCCCAGCATTTT. It encodes CAWSVQGRVNQPQHF.